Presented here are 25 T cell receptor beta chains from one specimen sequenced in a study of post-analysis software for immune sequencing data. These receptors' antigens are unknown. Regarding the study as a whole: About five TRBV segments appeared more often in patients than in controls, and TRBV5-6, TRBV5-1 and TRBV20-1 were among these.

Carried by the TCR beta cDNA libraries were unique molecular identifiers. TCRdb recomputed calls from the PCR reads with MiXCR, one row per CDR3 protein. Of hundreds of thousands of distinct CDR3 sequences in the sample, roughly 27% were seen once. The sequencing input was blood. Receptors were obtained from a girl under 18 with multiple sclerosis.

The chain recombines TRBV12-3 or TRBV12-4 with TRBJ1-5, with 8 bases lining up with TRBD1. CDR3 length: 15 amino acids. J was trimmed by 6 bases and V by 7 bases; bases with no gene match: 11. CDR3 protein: CASTVGQGWGQPQHF. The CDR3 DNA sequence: TGTGCCAGCACTGTTGGACAGGGCTGGGGTCAGCCCCAGCATTTT.

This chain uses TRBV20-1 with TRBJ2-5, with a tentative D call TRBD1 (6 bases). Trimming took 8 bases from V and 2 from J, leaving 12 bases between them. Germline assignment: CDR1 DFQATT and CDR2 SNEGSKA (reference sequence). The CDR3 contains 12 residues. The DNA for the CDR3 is TGCAGTAACCCCGGACAGCAAGAGACCCAGTACTTC. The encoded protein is CSNPGQQETQYF.

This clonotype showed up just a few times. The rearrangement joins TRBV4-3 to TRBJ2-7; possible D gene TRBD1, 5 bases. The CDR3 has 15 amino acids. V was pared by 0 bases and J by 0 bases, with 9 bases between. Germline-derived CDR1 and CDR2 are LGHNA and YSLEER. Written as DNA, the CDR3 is TGCGCCAGCAGCCAAGACAGGGAAAGCTCCTACGAGCAGTACTTC. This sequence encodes CASSQDRESSYEQYF.

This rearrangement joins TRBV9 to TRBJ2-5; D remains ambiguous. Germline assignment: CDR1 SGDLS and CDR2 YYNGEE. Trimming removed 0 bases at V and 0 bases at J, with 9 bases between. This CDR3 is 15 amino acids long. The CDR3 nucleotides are TGTGCCAGCAGCGTAGGACGGAAAAACCAAGAGACCCAGTACTTC. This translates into CASSVGRKNQETQYF.

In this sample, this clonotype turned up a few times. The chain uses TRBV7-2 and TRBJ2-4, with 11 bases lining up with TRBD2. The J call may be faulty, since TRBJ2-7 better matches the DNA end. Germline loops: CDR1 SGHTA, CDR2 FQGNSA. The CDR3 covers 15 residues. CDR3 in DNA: TGTGCCAGCAGCTTAGTGACTAGCGGGACCTACGAGCAGTACTTC. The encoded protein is CASSLVTSGTYEQYF.

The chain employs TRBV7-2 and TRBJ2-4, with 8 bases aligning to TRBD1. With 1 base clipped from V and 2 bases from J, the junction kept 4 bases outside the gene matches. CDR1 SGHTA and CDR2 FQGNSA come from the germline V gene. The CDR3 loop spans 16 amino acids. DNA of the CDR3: TGTGCCAGCAGCTTAGGCCGACAGGGGACCAAAAACATTCAGTACTTC. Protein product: CASSLGRQGTKNIQYF.

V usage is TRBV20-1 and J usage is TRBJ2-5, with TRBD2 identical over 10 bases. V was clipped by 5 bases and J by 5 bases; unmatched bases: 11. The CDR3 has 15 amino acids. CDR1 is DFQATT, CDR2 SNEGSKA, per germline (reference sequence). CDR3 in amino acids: CSASTSGRVLETQYF. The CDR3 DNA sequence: TGCAGTGCTTCTACGAGCGGGAGGGTACTGGAGACCCAGTACTTC.

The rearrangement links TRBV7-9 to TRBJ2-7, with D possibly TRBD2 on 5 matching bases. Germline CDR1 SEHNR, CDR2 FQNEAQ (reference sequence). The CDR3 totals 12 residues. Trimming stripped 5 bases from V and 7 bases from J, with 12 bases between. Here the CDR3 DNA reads TGTGCCAGCAGCCCGGGGTACAATGAGCAGTACTTC. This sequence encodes CASSPGYNEQYF.

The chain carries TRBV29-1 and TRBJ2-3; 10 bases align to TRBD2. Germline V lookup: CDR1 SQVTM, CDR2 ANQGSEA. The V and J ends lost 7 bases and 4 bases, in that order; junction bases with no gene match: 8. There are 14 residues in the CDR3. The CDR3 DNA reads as TGCAGCGCCCAGCGGGGGGGCCGGGCAGATACGCAGTATTTT. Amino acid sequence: CSAQRGGRADTQYF.

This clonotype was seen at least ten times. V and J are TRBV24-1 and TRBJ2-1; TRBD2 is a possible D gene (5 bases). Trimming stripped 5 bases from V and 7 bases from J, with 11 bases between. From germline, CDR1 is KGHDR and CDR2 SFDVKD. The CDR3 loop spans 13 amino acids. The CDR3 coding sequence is TGTGCCACCAGTGGTCCCGGCGGGAATGAGCAGTTCTTC. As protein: CATSGPGGNEQFF.

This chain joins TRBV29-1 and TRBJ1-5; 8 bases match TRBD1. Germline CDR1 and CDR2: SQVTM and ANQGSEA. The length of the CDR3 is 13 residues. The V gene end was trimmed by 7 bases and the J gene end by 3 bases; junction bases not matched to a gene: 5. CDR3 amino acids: CSAWTGFNQPQHF. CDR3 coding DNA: TGCAGCGCTTGGACAGGGTTCAATCAGCCCCAGCATTTT.

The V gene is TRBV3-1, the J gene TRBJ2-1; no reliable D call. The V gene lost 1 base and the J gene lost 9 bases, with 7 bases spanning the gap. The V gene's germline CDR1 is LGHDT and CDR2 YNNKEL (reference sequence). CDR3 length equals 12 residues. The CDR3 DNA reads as TGTGCCAGCAGCCAAGTGGGTAGTGAGCAGTTCTTC. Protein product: CASSQVGSEQFF.

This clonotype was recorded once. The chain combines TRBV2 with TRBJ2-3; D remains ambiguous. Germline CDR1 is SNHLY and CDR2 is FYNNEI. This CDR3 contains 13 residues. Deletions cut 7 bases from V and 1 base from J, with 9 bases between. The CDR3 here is CASTTEGTDTQYF. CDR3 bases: TGTGCCAGCACCACGGAAGGCACAGATACGCAGTATTTT.

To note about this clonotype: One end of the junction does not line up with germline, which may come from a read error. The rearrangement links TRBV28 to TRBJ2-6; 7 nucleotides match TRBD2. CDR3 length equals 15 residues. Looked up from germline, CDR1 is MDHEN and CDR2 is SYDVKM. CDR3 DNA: TGTGCCAGCAAGGGGAGGGGCTCTGGGGCCAACGTCCGGACTTTC. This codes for CASKGRGSGANVRTF. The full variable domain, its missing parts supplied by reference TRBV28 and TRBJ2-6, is DVKVTQSSRYLVKRTGEKVFLECVQDMDHENMFWYRQDPGLGLRLIYFSYDVKMKEKGDIPEGYSVSREKKERFSLILESASTNQTSMYLCASKGRGSGANVRTFGAGSRLTVL.

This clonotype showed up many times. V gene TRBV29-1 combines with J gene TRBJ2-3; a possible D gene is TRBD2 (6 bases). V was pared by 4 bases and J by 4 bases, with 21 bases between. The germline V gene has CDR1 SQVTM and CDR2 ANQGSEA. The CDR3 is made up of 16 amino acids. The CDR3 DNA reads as TGCAGCGTTGCGTTGGCGGGACCGCGACTCTCAGATACGCAGTATTTT. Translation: CSVALAGPRLSDTQYF.

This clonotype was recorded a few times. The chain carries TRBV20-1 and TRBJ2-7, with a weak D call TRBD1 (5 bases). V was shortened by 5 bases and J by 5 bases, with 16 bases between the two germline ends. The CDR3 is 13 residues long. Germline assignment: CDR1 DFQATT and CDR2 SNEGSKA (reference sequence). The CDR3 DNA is TGCAGTGCTCGGACACCGACTGCGAACGAGCAGTACTTC. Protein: CSARTPTANEQYF.

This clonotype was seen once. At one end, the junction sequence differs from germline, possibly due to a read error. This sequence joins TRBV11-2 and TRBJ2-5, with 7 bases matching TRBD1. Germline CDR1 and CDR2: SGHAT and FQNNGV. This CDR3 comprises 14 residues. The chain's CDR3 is CASSEDRDQETQYF. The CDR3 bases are TGTGCCAGCAGCGAAGACAGGGACCAAGAGACTCAGTACTTC.

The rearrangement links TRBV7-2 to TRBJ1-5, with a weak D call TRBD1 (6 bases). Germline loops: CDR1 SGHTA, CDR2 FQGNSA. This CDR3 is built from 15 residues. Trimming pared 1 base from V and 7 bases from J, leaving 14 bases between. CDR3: CASSLGAGAWQPQHF. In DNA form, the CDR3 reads TGTGCCAGCAGCTTAGGGGCGGGGGCGTGGCAGCCCCAGCATTTT.

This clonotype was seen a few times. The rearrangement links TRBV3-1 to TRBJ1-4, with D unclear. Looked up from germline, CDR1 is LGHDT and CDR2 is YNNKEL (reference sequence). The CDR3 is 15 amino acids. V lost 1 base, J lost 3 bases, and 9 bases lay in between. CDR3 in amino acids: CASSQGVYANEKLFF. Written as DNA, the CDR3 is TGTGCCAGCAGCCAAGGGGTGTACGCTAATGAAAAACTGTTTTTT.

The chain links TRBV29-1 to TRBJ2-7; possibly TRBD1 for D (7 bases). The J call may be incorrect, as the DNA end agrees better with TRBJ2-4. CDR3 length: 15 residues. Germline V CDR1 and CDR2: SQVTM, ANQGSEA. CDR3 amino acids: CSALSRGATRNIQYF. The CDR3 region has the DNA TGCAGCGCTCTAAGCAGGGGGGCAACAAGAAACATTCAGTACTTC.

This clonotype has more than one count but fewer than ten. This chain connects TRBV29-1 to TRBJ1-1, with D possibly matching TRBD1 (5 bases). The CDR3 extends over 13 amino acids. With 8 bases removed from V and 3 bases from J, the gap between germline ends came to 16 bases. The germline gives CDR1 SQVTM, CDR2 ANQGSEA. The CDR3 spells CSLRVGRDTEAFF. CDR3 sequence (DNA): TGCAGCCTTCGGGTTGGCAGGGACACTGAAGCTTTCTTT.

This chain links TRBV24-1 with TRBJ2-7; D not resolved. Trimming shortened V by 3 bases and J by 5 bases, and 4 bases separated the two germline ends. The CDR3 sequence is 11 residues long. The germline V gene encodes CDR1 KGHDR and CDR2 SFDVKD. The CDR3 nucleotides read TGTGCCACCAGTGATCTGCACGAGCAGTACTTC. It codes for CATSDLHEQYF.

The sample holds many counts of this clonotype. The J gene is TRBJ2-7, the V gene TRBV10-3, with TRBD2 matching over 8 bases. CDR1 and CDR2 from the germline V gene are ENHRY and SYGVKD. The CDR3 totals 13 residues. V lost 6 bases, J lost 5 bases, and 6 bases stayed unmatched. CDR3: CAIRDGGADEQYF. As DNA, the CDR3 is TGTGCCATCAGGGACGGGGGGGCCGACGAGCAGTACTTC.

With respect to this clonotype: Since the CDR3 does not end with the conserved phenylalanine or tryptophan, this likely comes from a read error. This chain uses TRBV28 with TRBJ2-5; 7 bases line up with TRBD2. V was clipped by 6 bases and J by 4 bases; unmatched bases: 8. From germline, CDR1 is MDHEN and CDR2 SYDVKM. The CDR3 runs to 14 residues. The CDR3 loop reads CASRAPGGRETQYC. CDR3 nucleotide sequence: TGTGCCAGCAGGGCCCCGGGGGGAAGAGAGACCCAGTACTGC.

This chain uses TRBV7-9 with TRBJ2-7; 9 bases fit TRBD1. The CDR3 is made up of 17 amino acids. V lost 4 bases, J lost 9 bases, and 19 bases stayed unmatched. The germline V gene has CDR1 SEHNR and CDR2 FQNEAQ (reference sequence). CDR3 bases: TGTGCCAGCAGCTCGACCTGGACAGGGGCCTTAAGGGGAGGGCAGTACTTC. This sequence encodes CASSSTWTGALRGGQYF.